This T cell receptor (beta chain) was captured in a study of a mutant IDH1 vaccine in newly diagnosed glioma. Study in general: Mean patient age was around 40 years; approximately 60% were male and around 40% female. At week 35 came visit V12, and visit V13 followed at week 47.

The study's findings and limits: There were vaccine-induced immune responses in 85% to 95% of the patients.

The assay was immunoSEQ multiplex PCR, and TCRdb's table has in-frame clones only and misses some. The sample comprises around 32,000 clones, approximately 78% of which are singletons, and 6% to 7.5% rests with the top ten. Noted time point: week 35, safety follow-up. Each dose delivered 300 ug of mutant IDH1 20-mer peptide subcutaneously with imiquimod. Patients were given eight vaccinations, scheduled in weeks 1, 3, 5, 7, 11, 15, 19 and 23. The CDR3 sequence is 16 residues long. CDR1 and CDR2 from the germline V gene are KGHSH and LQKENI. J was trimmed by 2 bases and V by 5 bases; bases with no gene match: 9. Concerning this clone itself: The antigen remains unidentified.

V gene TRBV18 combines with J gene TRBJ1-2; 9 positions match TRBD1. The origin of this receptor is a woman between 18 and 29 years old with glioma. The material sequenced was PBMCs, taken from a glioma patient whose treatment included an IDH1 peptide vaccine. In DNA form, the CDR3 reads TGTGCCAGCTCAGCTTACCCGGGACAGGGAAACTATGGCTACACCTTC. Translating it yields CASSAYPGQGNYGYTF.